The 28 T cell receptor beta chains below all came from one sample that was sequenced in a study of blood T cells in healthy people across ages. Next came a second PCR, run for roughly 6 to 11 cycles, which used a sample-barcoded 5' primer along with a J-beta primer mix. One entry per CDR3 protein results from TCRdb running MiXCR on the 5' RACE reads. The top ten clones hold approximately 17% of a sample with over a million distinct CDR3 sequences, 40% to 50% of them seen once. What was sequenced was blood. These receptors came from a woman aged 55-69 years in good health.

V and J are TRBV10-3 and TRBJ2-1, with D possibly matching TRBD1 (5 bases). The CDR3 has 11 residues. Trimming took off 2 bases at V and 12 bases at J, with 8 bases between the two ends. Germline lookup yields CDR1 ENHRY and CDR2 SYGVKD. The CDR3 spells CAISEQGWQFF. In DNA, the CDR3 is TGTGCCATCAGTGAGCAGGGTTGGCAGTTCTTC.

This clonotype was found many times. The genes are TRBV25-1 and TRBJ1-6; D gene ambiguous. The CDR3 loop spans 15 amino acids. Trimming took 6 bases from V and 8 from J, leaving 17 bases between them. Germline values: CDR1 MGHDK, CDR2 SYGVNS. Here the CDR3 reads CASRGQKGSDSPLHF. CDR3 nucleotides: TGTGCCAGCAGAGGCCAAAAGGGCTCGGATTCACCCCTCCACTTT.

This rearrangement joins TRBV6-5 to TRBJ2-4; D ambiguous. Gene TRBJ2-5 matches the end of the DNA better, so the J call may be wrong. The V gene's germline CDR1 is MNHEY and CDR2 SVGAGI. This CDR3 is built from 12 residues. The CDR3 here is CASSYGVGTQYF. The CDR3 region has the DNA TGTGCCAGCAGTTACGGGGTTGGGACCCAGTACTTC.

This clonotype has more than one count but fewer than ten. The chain is built from TRBV28 and TRBJ1-5; no clear D. V lost 6 bases and J 7 bases, leaving 10 bases between the germline ends. Germline values: CDR1 MDHEN, CDR2 SYDVKM. This CDR3 region has 12 residues. The CDR3: CASSVFRQPQHF. As DNA, the CDR3 is TGTGCCAGCAGCGTTTTTCGGCAGCCCCAGCATTTT.

The chain has TRBV11-3 and TRBJ2-7; D is uncertain. This CDR3 region has 14 residues. Germline V lookup: CDR1 SGHNT, CDR2 YENEEA. V was clipped by 1 base and J by 5 bases, with 12 bases between them. CDR3 coding DNA: TGTGCCAGCAGCTTAGGCTCCCCGCCCCACGAGCAGTACTTC. This translates into CASSLGSPPHEQYF.

V usage is TRBV4-1 and J usage is TRBJ2-1; 11 bases align to TRBD2. The junction had 4 bases not matched to a gene; V was cut back by 1 base and J by 8 bases. Germline CDR1 reads MGHRA; CDR2 reads YSYEKL. This CDR3 has 15 amino acids. The CDR3 DNA reads as TGCGCCAGCAGCCAAGCAACTAGCGGGAGACATGAGCAGTTCTTC. The encoded protein is CASSQATSGRHEQFF.

The rearrangement joins TRBV15 to TRBJ2-7; 7 bases map to TRBD1. Losses at the gene ends were 0 bases for V and 1 base for J; bases not matched to a gene: 9. The CDR3 is made up of 17 amino acids. From germline, CDR1 is LNHNV and CDR2 YYDKDF (reference sequence). The CDR3 DNA reads TGTGCCACCAGCAGAGACTATGGGACAGAGCTTTCCTACGAGCAGTACTTC. Protein sequence: CATSRDYGTELSYEQYF.

The chain couples TRBV5-1 to TRBJ2-7; TRBD1 is a possible D gene (5 bases). This CDR3 is 14 amino acids long. Germline CDR1 and CDR2: SGHRS and YFSETQ. The V gene lost 2 bases and the J gene lost 0 bases, with 9 bases spanning the gap. Here the CDR3 reads CASSLPGISYEQYF. CDR3 nucleotide sequence: TGCGCCAGCAGCTTACCAGGGATCTCCTACGAGCAGTACTTC.

V is TRBV27 and J is TRBJ1-5; weak D call: TRBD1 (5 bases). Looked up from germline, CDR1 is MNHEY and CDR2 is SMNVEV (reference sequence). The CDR3 has 14 residues. V lost 6 bases and J lost 2, with 11 bases in between. This CDR3 reads CASRPPGGNQPQHF. In DNA form, the CDR3 reads TGTGCCAGCAGACCCCCGGGGGGCAATCAGCCCCAGCATTTT.

In this sample, this clonotype turned up a few times. V gene TRBV10-3 combines with J gene TRBJ2-7, with TRBD2 identical over 9 bases. Germline assignment: CDR1 ENHRY and CDR2 SYGVKD. This CDR3 has 14 amino acids. V trimming: 5 bases; J trimming: 6 bases; junction bases outside the gene matches: 8. The CDR3: CAISTLAGVGEQYF. DNA of the CDR3: TGTGCCATCAGTACTTTAGCGGGAGTCGGCGAGCAGTACTTC.

This sequence joins TRBV27 and TRBJ1-2; no clear D gene. Per germline, CDR1 MNHEY and CDR2 SMNVEV (reference sequence). This CDR3 region has 13 residues. V was clipped by 3 bases and J by 5 bases, with 10 bases between them. The CDR3 spells CASSFRALYGYTF. The CDR3 DNA follows: TGTGCCAGCAGTTTTCGGGCCCTTTATGGCTACACCTTC.

This clonotype came up a few times. The chain uses TRBV7-9 and TRBJ1-1; D is unclear. Germline CDR1 is SEHNR and CDR2 is FQNEAQ (reference sequence). Trimming removed 1 base from V and 8 bases from J, with 11 bases in between. The CDR3 extends over 13 amino acids. The CDR3 sequence is CASSLVAVREAFF. The CDR3 region has the DNA TGTGCCAGCAGCTTAGTAGCGGTCAGAGAAGCTTTCTTT.

The chain recombines TRBV27 with TRBJ2-7, with D possibly being TRBD1 (6 bases). V was cut by 6 bases and J by 0 bases, with 9 bases left in between. Germline CDR1 and CDR2: MNHEY and SMNVEV (reference sequence). The length of the CDR3 is 13 residues. CDR3 sequence (DNA): TGTGCCAGCAGACGGGACACCTCCTACGAGCAGTACTTC. Its translation: CASRRDTSYEQYF.

The chain has TRBV9 and TRBJ2-2, with D maybe TRBD2 (7 bases). This CDR3 is 16 amino acids long. V gave up 0 bases and J gave up 1 base, with 10 bases separating them. The germline CDR1 and CDR2 sequences are SGDLS and YYNGEE. CDR3: CASSVAGGWNTGELFF. CDR3 nucleotides: TGTGCCAGCAGCGTAGCGGGGGGCTGGAACACCGGGGAGCTGTTTTTT.

This clonotype was counted at least ten times. This CDR3 reads CASSYTPGTYEQYF. As DNA, the CDR3 is TGTGCCAGCAGTTATACCCCGGGGACCTACGAGCAGTACTTC. V and J are TRBV6-5 and TRBJ2-7, with D possibly being TRBD2 (5 bases). The germline V gene has CDR1 MNHEY and CDR2 SVGAGI. There are 14 residues in the CDR3. Trimming left V 3 bases short and J 2 bases short, with 11 bases between.

This chain links TRBV6-2 or TRBV6-3 with TRBJ2-5; possibly TRBD1 for D (6 bases). The DNA end lines up better with TRBJ2-7; the J call may be wrong. Germline V lookup: CDR1 MNHEY, CDR2 SVGEGT. This CDR3 spans 15 amino acids. The CDR3 DNA sequence: TGTGCCAGCAGTTACGCCGAGGGGGTCGCCTACGAGCAGTACTTC. It codes for CASSYAEGVAYEQYF.

This chain links TRBV11-2 with TRBJ1-2, with 12 nucleotides matching TRBD1. Germline V lookup: CDR1 SGHAT, CDR2 FQNNGV. V shed 6 bases, J shed 8 bases, and the junction held 7 bases outside the gene matches. The CDR3 runs 14 residues. The chain's CDR3 is CASSRGTGGVGYTF. The CDR3 region has the DNA TGTGCCAGCAGTCGGGGGACAGGGGGCGTCGGCTACACCTTC.

In its sample, this clonotype was seen a few times. The chain joins TRBV6-5 to TRBJ2-3; 7 bases map to TRBD1. V shed 11 bases, J shed 4 bases, and the junction held 15 bases outside the gene matches. The CDR3 spans 15 residues. CDR1 MNHEY and CDR2 SVGAGI come from the germline V gene. CDR3 sequence (DNA): TGTGCCGTCCAAGGGCCCGGACAGGTTGCAGATACGCAGTATTTT. Its protein product is CAVQGPGQVADTQYF.

The chain employs TRBV9 and TRBJ1-1; D may be TRBD1 (5 bases). From germline, CDR1 is SGDLS and CDR2 YYNGEE. V gave up 7 bases and J gave up 11 bases, with 15 bases separating them. CDR3 size: 11 residues. CDR3 DNA: TGTGCCAGCCGGGGGACGGGTGAGGCTTTCTTT. It specifies CASRGTGEAFF.

The table lists this clonotype with a few counts. The chain employs TRBV5-1 and TRBJ2-3; 7 nucleotides line up with TRBD1. The V gene end was trimmed by 1 base and the J gene end by 5 bases; junction bases not matched to a gene: 10. Germline lookup yields CDR1 SGHRS and CDR2 YFSETQ. The CDR3 runs to 16 residues. The chain's CDR3 is CASSLSPDRVGDTQYF. In nucleotides, the CDR3 is TGCGCCAGCAGCTTGTCCCCCGACAGGGTCGGAGATACGCAGTATTTT.

This rearrangement joins TRBV6-2 or TRBV6-3 to TRBJ1-2; 7 bases fit TRBD1. Germline V gene data show CDR1 as MNHEY and CDR2 as SVGEGT. CDR3 length: 16 amino acids. Unmatched junction bases numbered 10, after V lost 6 bases and J lost 0 bases. In DNA form, the CDR3 reads TGTGCCAGCAGCTTAGACAGGGCTTTTTCTAACTATGGCTACACCTTC. Encoded protein: CASSLDRAFSNYGYTF.

This clonotype was recorded a few times. The chain employs TRBV5-1 and TRBJ2-1, with D tentatively TRBD1 (6 bases). This CDR3 is 13 amino acids long. Germline CDR1 SGHRS, CDR2 YFSETQ. V was clipped by 2 bases and J by 7 bases, with 10 bases between them. In nucleotides, the CDR3 is TGCGCCAGCAGCTTATCCAGGGGTAATGAGCAGTTCTTC. This encodes CASSLSRGNEQFF.

This clonotype was observed a few times. The chain is built from TRBV2 and TRBJ2-1; the D gene is possibly TRBD2 (6 bases). V was cut by 2 bases and J by 4 bases, with 12 bases left in between. This CDR3 spans 15 amino acids. Germline values: CDR1 SNHLY, CDR2 FYNNEI. The CDR3 DNA sequence: TGTGCCAGCAGTGAAATCAGCGGGCCTTACAATGAGCAGTTCTTC. Translation gives CASSEISGPYNEQFF.

The V and J genes are TRBV3-1 and TRBJ2-3; 9 bases align to TRBD1. J was trimmed by 2 bases and V by 0 bases; bases with no gene match: 6. Germline CDR1 LGHDT, CDR2 YNNKEL (reference sequence). CDR3 length: 17 amino acids. This CDR3 is CASSQDARTGDTDTQYF. DNA for the CDR3: TGTGCCAGCAGCCAAGATGCACGGACAGGGGACACAGATACGCAGTATTTT.

The chain carries TRBV14 and TRBJ1-2; 7 nucleotides match TRBD1. Germline V CDR1 and CDR2: SGHDN, FVKESK. The junction had 7 bases not matched to a gene; V was cut back by 4 bases and J by 8 bases. The CDR3 consists of 13 residues. The CDR3 DNA reads as TGTGCCAGCAGCCCAAACAGGGGATGGGGCTACACCTTC. Its translation: CASSPNRGWGYTF.

The gene calls are TRBV5-1 and TRBJ2-3; D remains ambiguous. The germline gives CDR1 SGHRS, CDR2 YFSETQ. The CDR3 has 16 amino acids. V lost 1 base and J lost 0, with 12 bases in between. CDR3 protein: CASSLFAPGSTDTQYF. DNA for the CDR3: TGCGCCAGCAGCTTGTTCGCACCGGGCAGCACAGATACGCAGTATTTT. Based on the CDR3 plus reference TRBV5-1 and TRBJ2-3, the full variable domain is KAGVTQTPRYLIKTRGQQVTLSCSPISGHRSVSWYQQTPGQGLQFLFEYFSETQRNKGNFPGRFSGRQFSNSRSEMNVSTLELGDSALYLCASSLFAPGSTDTQYFGPGTRLTVL.

The chain couples TRBV12-3 or TRBV12-4 to TRBJ2-1; 7 positions agree with TRBD1. This CDR3 is 15 amino acids long. V dropped 0 bases and J dropped 9; count of bases not matched to a gene: 8. DNA of the CDR3: TGTGCCAGCAGTTTAGCGGGGACAGACTCGGGTGAGCAGTTCTTC. Its translation: CASSLAGTDSGEQFF.

This clonotype was detected only a few times. The rearrangement joins TRBV20-1 to TRBJ2-4, with no clear D. V lost 0 bases and J 8 bases, leaving 5 bases between the germline ends. Germline CDR1 is DFQATT and CDR2 is SNEGSKA (reference sequence). There are 11 residues in the CDR3. The CDR3 region has the DNA TGCAGTGCTAGAGAGCAGGACATTCAGTACTTC. It encodes CSAREQDIQYF.